Detailed here is one T cell receptor beta chain. Its antigen is not known. The data originate from a study of shared clonotypes between healthy human individuals. The method was immunoSEQ multiplex PCR; TCRdb's version includes in-frame clones alone and lacks a portion of them. The table has about 680,000 clones, approximately 90% seen once. The CDR3 is made up of 14 amino acids. CDR1 and CDR2 from the germline V gene are SNHLY and FYNNEI. With 3 bases removed from V and 6 bases from J, the gap between germline ends came to 14 bases. The study's findings and limits: Around 5.4% of naive CD4 clonotypes were common to a few donors.

In the naive CD8 group, cells lacked CD45RO and were positively selected for CCR7, so terminally differentiated effector memory CD45RA+ cells were left out. The receptor was isolated from a man younger than 40 in good health. The chain carries TRBV2 and TRBJ1-1, with D tentatively TRBD1 (6 bases). The sample taken for sequencing was naive CD8+ T cells sorted from blood. Here the CDR3 reads CASSETTGFAEAFF. CDR3 nucleotides: TGTGCCAGCAGTGAGACTACAGGGTTCGCTGAAGCTTTCTTT. Together with reference TRBV2 and TRBJ1-1, the CDR3 gives the full variable domain: EPEVTQTPSHQVTQMGQEVILRCVPISNHLYFYWYRQILGQKVEFLVSFYNNEISEKSEIFDDQFSVERPDGSNFTLKIRSTKLEDSAMYFCASSETTGFAEAFFGQGTRLTVV.